Presented here are 19 T cell receptor beta chains from one specimen sequenced in a study of blood T cell repertoires in COVID-19. The table came from immunoSEQ multiplex PCR; TCRdb's copy has only in-frame clones and leaves some out. This sample has about 170,000 clones, with around 80% found just once. Input material: PBMCs or T cells enriched from blood (not recorded which). The origin of the receptors is a woman aged 70-85 years in a cohort exposed to, infected with or recovered from COVID-19 (not recorded which).

This clone was counted a few times. The V gene is TRBV15, the J gene TRBJ1-5; TRBD1 is a possible D gene (5 bases). The germline V gene has CDR1 LNHNV and CDR2 YYDKDF (reference sequence). This CDR3 is built from 14 residues. With 3 bases removed from V and 6 bases from J, the gap between germline ends came to 12 bases. CDR3 protein: CATSRTTGPQPQHF. CDR3 nucleotide sequence: TGTGCCACCAGCAGGACAACAGGTCCTCAGCCCCAGCATTTT.

The rearrangement uses TRBV18 and TRBJ2-1; 7 nucleotides line up with TRBD1. Germline-derived CDR1 and CDR2 are KGHSH and LQKENI. This CDR3 contains 16 residues. With 3 bases clipped from V and 4 bases from J, the junction kept 9 bases outside the gene matches. The DNA for the CDR3 is TGTGCCAGCTCACCTACAGGGGTCCGCTTGTACAATGAGCAGTTCTTC. Protein product: CASSPTGVRLYNEQFF.

V gene TRBV5-1 combines with J gene TRBJ2-2; a possible D gene is TRBD2 (5 bases). The V and J ends lost 7 bases and 2 bases respectively, with 12 bases between them. The CDR3 extends over 14 amino acids. Germline assignment: CDR1 SGHRS and CDR2 YFSETQ. The CDR3 loop reads CASSREHNTGELFF. DNA for the CDR3: TGCGCCAGCTCCCGGGAACATAACACCGGGGAGCTGTTTTTT.

This clone has just one count. The V gene is TRBV28, the J gene TRBJ1-2; no clear D gene. This CDR3 has 14 residues. CDR1 is MDHEN, CDR2 SYDVKM, per germline. Trimming left V 3 bases short and J 2 bases short, with 10 bases between. CDR3: CASSFPPVNYGYTF. Here the CDR3 DNA reads TGTGCCAGCAGTTTCCCCCCCGTGAACTATGGCTACACCTTC.

This clone showed up just a few times. The genes are TRBV6-1 and TRBJ1-1; the match to TRBD1 covers 9 bases. Germline trimming cut 6 bases from V and 3 bases from J; bases unmatched to any gene: 8. This CDR3 comprises 15 residues. CDR1 and CDR2 (germline): MNHNS, SASEGT. CDR3 sequence reads: CASRYTGGTDTEAFF. CDR3 nucleotides: TGTGCCAGCAGATATACAGGGGGCACGGACACTGAAGCTTTCTTT.

The J gene is TRBJ2-1, the V gene TRBV9, with D tentatively TRBD1 (6 bases). The germline gives CDR1 SGDLS, CDR2 YYNGEE. The CDR3 has 14 residues. V lost 3 bases and J 5 bases, leaving 12 bases between the germline ends. The CDR3 DNA reads TGTGCCAGCAGCGCCCAGGACAGAAACAATGAGCAGTTCTTC. It specifies CASSAQDRNNEQFF.

This chain joins TRBV12-3 or TRBV12-4 and TRBJ1-2, with TRBD1 matching 7 bases. This CDR3 is 12 amino acids long. Trimming cost V 5 bases and J 8 bases; bases outside gene matches: 5. CDR3 in DNA: TGTGCCAGCAGTAAACAGGGGAGGGGCTACACCTTC. Amino acids: CASSKQGRGYTF.

The V call is TRBV3-1 (or the pseudogene TRBV3-2), the J call TRBJ1-2; 10 bases align to TRBD1. The ends lost 4 bases at V and 8 bases at J; junction bases unmatched: 4. The CDR3 is 13 residues long. CDR1 LGHDT and CDR2 YNNKEL come from the germline V gene (reference sequence). CDR3 DNA: TGTGCCAGCAGCCTGGGACAGGGGCCCGGCTACACCTTC. Protein product: CASSLGQGPGYTF.

V and J are TRBV6-1 and TRBJ1-2; 8 bases match TRBD1. This CDR3 contains 16 residues. Germline-derived CDR1 and CDR2 are MNHNS and SASEGT. V lost 4 bases and J lost 2; bases outside the gene matches: 9. The CDR3 DNA sequence: TGTGCCAGCAGTGTGGACAGGGCTGTTGAAAACTATGGCTACACCTTC. Protein sequence: CASSVDRAVENYGYTF.

This clone has a handful of counts. The chain employs TRBV30 and TRBJ2-1; a possible D gene is TRBD2 (5 bases). The V and J ends lost 7 bases and 13 bases respectively, with 17 bases between them. Per the germline V gene, CDR1 is GTSNPN and CDR2 is SVGIG (reference sequence). This CDR3 spans 11 amino acids. DNA for the CDR3: TGTGCCTCCTCAGAGGTGGAGGTCCAGTTCTTC. This translates into CASSEVEVQFF.

The rearrangement joins TRBV3-1 (or the pseudogene TRBV3-2) to TRBJ2-1, with a possible D match to TRBD1 (5 bases). Germline CDR1 is LGHDT and CDR2 is YNNKEL (reference sequence). Deletions cut 4 bases from V and 8 bases from J, with 12 bases between. This CDR3 has 13 residues. CDR3 region: CASSLQTVHEQFF. Written as DNA, the CDR3 is TGTGCCAGCAGCCTTCAGACAGTCCATGAGCAGTTCTTC.

This sequence joins TRBV5-4 and TRBJ2-1, with 9 bases aligning to TRBD1. The CDR3 sequence is 18 residues long. Germline V CDR1 and CDR2: SGHNT, YYREEE (reference sequence). V shed 4 bases and J 1 base; nucleotides not matched to a gene: 12. For the CDR3, the DNA is TGTGCCAGCAGCCCTGGGGTCCGGACAGGGGTTTCCTACAATGAGCAGTTCTTC. Encoded protein: CASSPGVRTGVSYNEQFF.

V is TRBV30 and J is TRBJ1-3; the D gene is possibly TRBD1 (5 bases). Germline V lookup: CDR1 GTSNPN, CDR2 SVGIG (reference sequence). The ends were cut back, 3 bases at V and 6 bases at J, with 12 bases in the middle. This CDR3 is 13 amino acids long. CDR3: CAWSQGHVNTIYF. The CDR3 nucleotides read TGTGCCTGGAGCCAAGGACACGTAAACACCATATATTTT.

In its sample, this clone was seen a few times. The V gene is TRBV5-1, the J gene TRBJ2-7; TRBD2 might be the D (5 bases). V shed 3 bases and J shed 3 bases, with 16 bases lying between them. CDR3 length: 15 amino acids. Germline CDR1 reads SGHRS; CDR2 reads YFSETQ. The CDR3 spells CASSSGSTVYYEQYF. In DNA form, the CDR3 reads TGCGCCAGCAGCTCGGGATCCACCGTGTACTACGAGCAGTACTTC.

The V call is TRBV27, the J call TRBJ2-1; the match to TRBD2 covers 13 bases. V gave up 6 bases and J gave up 10 bases; unmatched junction bases: 6. The CDR3 length is 14 residues. CDR1 MNHEY and CDR2 SMNVEV come from the germline V gene (reference sequence). DNA for the CDR3: TGTGCCAGCAGCCCCCGACTAGCGGGAGGAGAGCAGTTCTTC. Protein product: CASSPRLAGGEQFF.

The chain combines TRBV5-1 with TRBJ1-2; the D gene is possibly TRBD1 (6 bases). Germline CDR1 is SGHRS and CDR2 is YFSETQ. This CDR3 region has 14 residues. Trimming shortened V by 2 bases and J by 4 bases, and 12 bases separated the two germline ends. CDR3 sequence (DNA): TGCGCCAGCAGCTTAGGGGGGGTCGGCTATGGCTACACCTTC. Protein: CASSLGGVGYGYTF.

The chain joins TRBV7-9 to TRBJ2-2; D gene ambiguous. CDR1 is SEHNR and CDR2 is FQNEAQ in the germline V gene (reference sequence). This CDR3 region has 13 residues. Trimming pared 5 bases from V and 2 bases from J, leaving 6 bases between. The CDR3 loop reads CASSPRNTGELFF. The DNA for the CDR3 is TGTGCCAGCAGCCCGAGAAACACCGGGGAGCTGTTTTTT.

The chain uses TRBV5-1 and TRBJ1-6; D not certain. The CDR3 is 12 amino acids. CDR1 and CDR2 from the germline V gene are SGHRS and YFSETQ. Trimming cost V 2 bases and J 7 bases, with 4 bases left between them. The CDR3 sequence is CASSFENSPLHF. CDR3 in DNA: TGCGCCAGCAGCTTCGAGAATTCACCCCTCCACTTT.

The rearrangement links TRBV24-1 to TRBJ1-2; 8 nucleotides line up with TRBD1. The germline V gene encodes CDR1 KGHDR and CDR2 SFDVKD. The CDR3 has 14 amino acids. With V trimmed by 4 bases and J by 6 bases, 6 bases remained unmatched. DNA of the CDR3: TGTGCCACCAGTGAACGGGACAGGCTGCATGGCTACACCTTC. It codes for CATSERDRLHGYTF.